The 32 T cell receptor beta chains below were found in one sample sequenced in a study of T cell clusters in autoimmune cytopenias. One tube held mixed TRB-A and TRB-B primer pools for touch-down PCR. TCRdb re-called the multiplex PCR reads, yielding one record per CDR3 amino acid sequence without DNA. The sample data list roughly 5,400 distinct CDR3 sequences. Each sample's input was roughly 250 ng genomic DNA, some 40,000 genome equivalents. Material for sequencing was peripheral blood. Receptors were obtained from a human donor with an autoimmune cytopenia or autoimmune hepatitis (not recorded which).

The rearrangement uses TRBV7-9 and TRBJ1-1. This CDR3 is built from 11 residues. Germline loops: CDR1 SEHNR, CDR2 FQNEAQ (reference sequence). The CDR3 region is CASATTPEAFF.

The V and J genes are TRBV7-9 and TRBJ2-3. Germline values: CDR1 SEHNR, CDR2 FQNEAQ (reference sequence). The CDR3 spans 16 residues. The CDR3 region is CASSLDGTRNTDTQYF.

This chain links TRBV20-1 with TRBJ1-2. The CDR3 loop spans 14 amino acids. From germline, CDR1 is DFQATT and CDR2 SNEGSKA (reference sequence). CDR3 sequence reads: CSARDPLLDYGYTF.

This clonotype is medium-sized by frequency. The rearrangement links TRBV6-6 to TRBJ2-3; TCRdb's D call of TRBD1 is untestable without DNA. The CDR3 has 16 residues. Germline assignment: CDR1 MNHNY and CDR2 SVGAGI (reference sequence). CDR3 residues: CASISPGEWSTDTQYF.

The rearrangement uses TRBV5-6 and TRBJ2-2; no DNA is available, so the TRBD1 call from TCRdb remains unchecked. The CDR3 contains 16 residues. Germline V gives CDR1 SGHDT, CDR2 YYEEEE. CDR3 amino acids: CASSLGQGANTGELFF.

The rearrangement links TRBV20-1 to TRBJ2-1; TCRdb returns TRBD2, unconfirmable since there is no DNA. Germline CDR1 and CDR2: DFQATT and SNEGSKA (reference sequence). This CDR3 region has 14 residues. The CDR3 sequence is CSARPPGGGRARFF.

This clonotype is identified as medium-sized (0.01 to 0.1%) from frequency. The chain combines TRBV18 with TRBJ1-1. CDR1 is KGHSH, CDR2 LQKENI, per germline. This CDR3 is built from 14 residues. This CDR3 is CASSPLLASTEAFF.

According to its frequency, this clonotype is medium-sized. The chain uses TRBV19 and TRBJ1-4. The CDR3 extends over 17 amino acids. The germline V gene has CDR1 LNHDA and CDR2 SQIVND (reference sequence). The CDR3 protein is CASMRSDRLATNEKLFF.

This clonotype is labeled medium-sized based on frequency. The chain carries TRBV11-1 and TRBJ1-2. CDR3 size: 12 residues. From germline, CDR1 is SGHAT and CDR2 FQDESV (reference sequence). CDR3: CASSFSTGGYTF. The full variable domain, completed using reference TRBV11-1 and TRBJ1-2, is EAEVAQSPRYKITEKSQAVAFWCDPISGHATLYWYRQILGQGPELLVQFQDESVVDDSQLPKDRFSAERLKGVDSTLKIQPAELGDSAMYLCASSFSTGGYTFGSGTRLTVV.

V usage is TRBV6-5 and J usage is TRBJ1-1; no DNA is available, so the TRBD1 call from TCRdb remains unchecked. CDR3 length: 13 amino acids. Germline loops: CDR1 MNHEY, CDR2 SVGAGI. CDR3 loop: CASSQQGGTEAFF.

This chain uses TRBV11-2 with TRBJ2-7. CDR1 SGHAT and CDR2 FQNNGV come from the germline V gene. This CDR3 is built from 14 residues. The CDR3 spells CASSLGAVHYEQYF.

Frequency places this clonotype as medium-sized. This rearrangement joins TRBV6-5 to TRBJ1-1. This CDR3 contains 13 residues. Germline-derived CDR1 and CDR2 are MNHEY and SVGAGI. Here the CDR3 reads CASSYSGHTEAFF.

The V and J genes are TRBV6-2 or TRBV6-3 and TRBJ2-1. Germline V CDR1 and CDR2: MNHEY, SVGEGT. CDR3 size: 13 residues. CDR3: CASSSYSSNEQFF.

This chain links TRBV5-6 with TRBJ2-5; TCRdb designates TRBD1, a call that cannot be tested without DNA. Germline CDR1 SGHDT, CDR2 YYEEEE. The CDR3 sequence is 16 residues long. The CDR3 sequence: CASRKGRWGRGETQYF.

This clonotype is called medium-sized (0.01 to 0.1%) based on its frequency. The chain carries TRBV6-2 or TRBV6-3 and TRBJ2-7; TCRdb indicates TRBD2, and absent DNA this call remains unverified. Germline-derived CDR1 and CDR2 are MNHEY and SVGEGT. The CDR3 loop spans 15 amino acids. The CDR3 spells CASSYHGRAGYEQYF.

This clonotype is labeled medium-sized (0.01 to 0.1%) based on frequency. J is TRBJ2-6 and V is TRBV6-1. Germline V lookup: CDR1 MNHNS, CDR2 SASEGT. The CDR3 has 14 residues. CDR3 region: CAGNSLSGANVLTF.

The V and J genes are TRBV14 and TRBJ1-6; no DNA is available, so the TRBD1 call from TCRdb remains unchecked. CDR3 length equals 14 residues. Germline CDR1 SGHDN, CDR2 FVKESK. CDR3 loop: CASKLGQGGRPLHF.

The chain links TRBV20-1 to TRBJ2-3. CDR3 length equals 17 residues. Germline CDR1 DFQATT, CDR2 SNEGSKA (reference sequence). The CDR3 here is CSARDRGEPTITDTQYF.

The chain couples TRBV7-2 to TRBJ1-1. The CDR3 is 13 residues long. The germline V gene has CDR1 SGHTA and CDR2 FQGNSA. The CDR3 here is CASSFYLNTEAFF.

Considering frequency, this clonotype is medium-sized. CDR3 loop: CASSYSGANEKLFF. V gene TRBV6-5 combines with J gene TRBJ1-4. Germline assignment: CDR1 MNHEY and CDR2 SVGAGI. The CDR3 spans 14 residues.

The gene calls are TRBV29-1 and TRBJ2-5; TCRdb calls TRBD2, which cannot be checked without DNA. This CDR3 is built from 14 residues. Germline V CDR1 and CDR2: SQVTM, ANQGSEA. CDR3 amino acids: CSVPSRLAGETQYF.

The chain uses TRBV4-2 and TRBJ1-4; TCRdb names TRBD1, which stays unverified in the absence of DNA. The V gene's germline CDR1 is LGHNA and CDR2 YNFKEQ. The CDR3 has 17 amino acids. The CDR3: CASSQAGTGARYEKLFF.

This sequence joins TRBV30 and TRBJ2-3; TCRdb designates TRBD2, a call that cannot be tested without DNA. CDR1 GTSNPN and CDR2 SVGIG come from the germline V gene (reference sequence). The CDR3 covers 15 residues. The CDR3 loop reads CAWSETSFITDTQYF.

The J gene is TRBJ2-3, the V gene TRBV6-2 or TRBV6-3; no DNA is available, so the TRBD1 call from TCRdb remains unchecked. CDR1 is MNHEY, CDR2 SVGEGT, per germline. This CDR3 region has 14 residues. The chain's CDR3 is CASSYGGGPDTQYF.

The genes are TRBV6-5 and TRBJ2-7. Germline V lookup: CDR1 MNHEY, CDR2 SVGAGI. The CDR3 totals 14 residues. CDR3 protein: CASIYSIYSYEQYF.

This chain joins TRBV11-2 and TRBJ2-3; no DNA is available, so the TRBD1 call from TCRdb remains unchecked. Germline lookup yields CDR1 SGHAT and CDR2 FQNNGV. This CDR3 has 17 residues. Here the CDR3 reads CASSDPSGGVRTDTQYF.

This rearrangement joins TRBV7-2 to TRBJ2-1; without DNA, the TCRdb call of TRBD1 cannot be checked. The CDR3 consists of 13 residues. The germline V gene encodes CDR1 SGHTA and CDR2 FQGNSA. CDR3 residues: CASSFMDITEQFF.

The chain joins TRBV5-1 to TRBJ2-2; lacking DNA, the TRBD2 call made by TCRdb goes unchecked. Looked up from germline, CDR1 is SGHRS and CDR2 is YFSETQ. The CDR3 extends over 16 amino acids. CDR3 protein: CASRVPSGGKSGELFF. The variable domain in full, completed from reference TRBV5-1 and TRBJ2-2, reads KAGVTQTPRYLIKTRGQQVTLSCSPISGHRSVSWYQQTPGQGLQFLFEYFSETQRNKGNFPGRFSGRQFSNSRSEMNVSTLELGDSALYLCASRVPSGGKSGELFFGEGSRLTVL.

This clonotype is classed as medium-sized by frequency. The chain uses TRBV19 and TRBJ2-5; TCRdb picks TRBD2, but there is no DNA to check that call. Looked up from germline, CDR1 is LNHDA and CDR2 is SQIVND (reference sequence). The CDR3 sequence is 16 residues long. This CDR3 is CASTTGTSGPTETQYF.

Its frequency marks this clonotype as medium-sized (0.01 to 0.1%). V gene TRBV5-3 combines with J gene TRBJ2-7; TCRdb names TRBD2, which stays unverified in the absence of DNA. TRBV5-3 belongs to the ORF category, with a function that is uncertain. CDR3 length: 16 amino acids. CDR3 sequence reads: CARSLAGTSAPYEQYF.

V is TRBV10-1 and J is TRBJ2-1; the D call of TRBD2 rests on TCRdb alone, since no DNA is present to check it. The CDR3 is 17 residues long. Germline V gene data show CDR1 as WNHNN and CDR2 as SYGVQD (reference sequence). The CDR3 here is CASSGTRGQGSYNEQFF.

This clonotype shows up as medium-sized by frequency. V usage is TRBV6-2 or TRBV6-3 and J usage is TRBJ2-3; lacking DNA, the TRBD2 call made by TCRdb goes unchecked. This CDR3 is built from 17 residues. Germline V gene data show CDR1 as MNHEY and CDR2 as SVGEGT. This CDR3 is CASSTTLAGNPADTQYF.